The 17 T cell receptor beta chains in this list originate from one sample, sequenced in a study of monozygotic twins with inflammatory bowel disease. TCRdb reprocessed the 5' RACE reads and keeps a single row for each CDR3 protein, giving no DNA. The sample features some 200,000 distinct CDR3 sequences, with roughly 7.1% in its top ten. Sequenced input: blood. All receptors derive from a human donor with ulcerative colitis or Crohn's disease, or a healthy co-twin of an affected twin (not recorded which).

This chain joins TRBV18 and TRBJ2-1. This CDR3 has 12 amino acids. The germline V gene has CDR1 KGHSH and CDR2 LQKENI. CDR3 in amino acids: CASSPRGFEQFF.

This chain uses TRBV2 with TRBJ2-1. CDR3 length: 12 residues. Germline assignment: CDR1 SNHLY and CDR2 FYNNEI. The CDR3 is CASRGTSNEQFF.

The chain combines TRBV7-8 with TRBJ2-1; TCRdb indicates TRBD1, and absent DNA this call remains unverified. CDR3 length: 16 amino acids. In germline, CDR1 is SGHVS, CDR2 FQNEAQ. CDR3 protein: CASSSHRGRGRNEQFF.

The chain employs TRBV6-5 and TRBJ1-2. Germline values: CDR1 MNHEY, CDR2 SVGAGI. This CDR3 contains 13 residues. The CDR3 here is CASSYGILGGYTF.

The chain employs TRBV11-2 and TRBJ2-1; the TRBD2 assignment by TCRdb is unverifiable without DNA. Germline CDR1 is SGHAT and CDR2 is FQNNGV. This CDR3 is built from 16 residues. The CDR3 loop is CASSSFGAGGNNEQFF. Filled out from reference TRBV11-2 and TRBJ2-1, the complete variable domain reads EAGVAQSPRYKIIEKRQSVAFWCNPISGHATLYWYQQILGQGPKLLIQFQNNGVVDDSQLPKDRFSAERLKGVDSTLKIQPAKLEDSAVYLCASSSFGAGGNNEQFFGPGTRLTVL.

The CDR3 sequence is CASSYSTLRQGALVDTGELFF. This sequence joins TRBV6-2 or TRBV6-3 and TRBJ2-2; no DNA is available, so the TRBD1 call from TCRdb remains unchecked. The germline V gene encodes CDR1 MNHEY and CDR2 SVGEGT. The CDR3 consists of 21 residues.

The CDR3 here is CSARDGGQATMNTEAFF. The chain carries TRBV20-1 and TRBJ1-1; there is no DNA to check the TCRdb D call of TRBD1. CDR1 and CDR2 (germline): DFQATT, SNEGSKA (reference sequence). CDR3 length: 17 residues.

The genes are TRBV5-1 and TRBJ2-6. The CDR3 is 14 residues long. The germline CDR1 and CDR2 sequences are SGHRS and YFSETQ. The CDR3 sequence: CASSFITGANVLTF.

This chain connects TRBV7-2 to TRBJ2-1; TCRdb's D call of TRBD1 is untestable without DNA. Germline V gene data show CDR1 as SGHTA and CDR2 as FQGNSA. The CDR3 is made up of 15 amino acids. CDR3 residues: CASSLSGVSYNEQFF.

The V call is TRBV29-1, the J call TRBJ1-1. Germline V gene sequence: CDR1 SQVTM, CDR2 ANQGSEA. This CDR3 is 12 amino acids long. CDR3 amino acids: CSVVRGYTEAFF.

The chain couples TRBV6-2 or TRBV6-3 to TRBJ2-1. Looked up from germline, CDR1 is MNHEY and CDR2 is SVGEGT. The CDR3 spans 16 residues. CDR3 protein: CASSYSIVSLYNEQFF.

The rearrangement joins TRBV4-2 to TRBJ1-1; TCRdb selects TRBD1, and the lack of DNA leaves this call unchecked. Germline assignment: CDR1 LGHNA and CDR2 YNFKEQ. The CDR3 runs 16 residues. CDR3 sequence reads: CASSQGDRAGDTEAFF.

This rearrangement joins TRBV20-1 to TRBJ2-5; TCRdb picks TRBD1, but there is no DNA to check that call. The germline CDR1 and CDR2 sequences are DFQATT and SNEGSKA (reference sequence). The CDR3 is 13 residues long. CDR3 sequence reads: CSALWGRKETQYF.

The chain couples TRBV5-1 to TRBJ2-2; TCRdb returns TRBD1, unconfirmable since there is no DNA. The CDR3 is 14 amino acids. The V gene's germline CDR1 is SGHRS and CDR2 YFSETQ. The CDR3: CASSDRARTGELFF.

The chain combines TRBV7-2 with TRBJ2-3; the TCRdb call, TRBD2, lacks DNA for checking. This CDR3 spans 15 amino acids. Germline V gene lookup returns CDR1 SGHTA and CDR2 FQGNSA. The CDR3 sequence: CASTPDSGREVAQYF.

The chain couples TRBV11-2 to TRBJ2-1; the TCRdb call, TRBD2, lacks DNA for checking. The CDR3 is made up of 17 amino acids. CDR1 SGHAT and CDR2 FQNNGV come from the germline V gene. CDR3 in amino acids: CASSLDRSSGSRNEQFF.

This sequence joins TRBV5-1 and TRBJ2-3. This CDR3 has 14 residues. Germline V gives CDR1 SGHRS, CDR2 YFSETQ. This CDR3 reads CASSLGDTTDTQYF.